The 13 T cell receptor beta chains below were found in one sample sequenced in a study of blood T cell repertoires in COVID-19. Assay used: immunoSEQ multiplex PCR; TCRdb lists only in-frame clones, some missing. Of about 150,000 clones listed, roughly 93% were seen once; the top ten hold around 5.1%. Material: peripheral blood. The receptor source for this set is a man aged 18-30 years with COVID-19, enrolled during active disease.

The gene calls are TRBV7-9 and TRBJ2-7; TRBD1 agrees at 7 bases. The CDR3 runs to 13 residues. V was pared by 5 bases and J by 2 bases, with 3 bases of the junction left unmatched. Germline-derived CDR1 and CDR2 are SEHNR and FQNEAQ (reference sequence). Here the CDR3 reads CASSRDSTYEQYF. Here the CDR3 DNA reads TGTGCCAGCAGCAGGGACAGCACCTACGAGCAGTACTTC. Looking up the rest from reference TRBV7-9 and TRBJ2-7 gives the full variable domain: DTGVSQNPRHKITKRGQNVTFRCDPISEHNRLYWYRQTLGQGPEFLTYFQNEAQLEKSRLLSDRFSAERPKGSFSTLEIQRTEQGDSAMYLCASSRDSTYEQYFGPGTRLTVT.

CDR3 coding DNA: TGCGCCAGCAGCCAAGAACAGGCGGATGAAAAACTGTTTTTT. Protein sequence: CASSQEQADEKLFF. This sequence joins TRBV4-1 and TRBJ1-4; perhaps TRBD1 as D (5 bases). V was pared by 0 bases and J by 6 bases, with 8 bases between. Germline-derived CDR1 and CDR2 are MGHRA and YSYEKL. This CDR3 contains 14 residues.

This sequence joins TRBV3-1 (or the pseudogene TRBV3-2) and TRBJ1-3; D unclear. There are 12 residues in the CDR3. CDR1 and CDR2 (germline): LGHDT, YNNKEL (reference sequence). The V end lost 2 bases, the J end lost 14 bases, and 13 bases lay between the germline ends. The CDR3 coding sequence is TGTGCCAGCAGCCAAATGAGAGCCGGGTTATATTTT. Protein sequence: CASSQMRAGLYF.

The gene calls are TRBV19 and TRBJ1-5, with 10 bases lining up with TRBD1. Unmatched junction bases numbered 2, after V lost 1 base and J lost 5 bases. The CDR3 runs 15 residues. CDR1 LNHDA and CDR2 SQIVND come from the germline V gene (reference sequence). The CDR3 sequence is CASSIGDRGDQPQHF. CDR3 sequence (DNA): TGTGCCAGTAGTATAGGGGACAGGGGTGATCAGCCCCAGCATTTT.

The chain uses TRBV12-3 or TRBV12-4 and TRBJ2-2; D is uncertain. Trimming took 4 bases from V and 6 from J, leaving 9 bases between them. The CDR3 extends over 13 amino acids. The CDR3 here is CASSSMLSGELFF. The DNA for the CDR3 is TGTGCCAGCAGTTCTATGTTGTCCGGGGAGCTGTTTTTT.

This sequence joins TRBV28 and TRBJ1-4, with 10 bases matching TRBD1. Germline CDR1 and CDR2: MDHEN and SYDVKM. Trimming at V came to 6 bases and at J to 11 bases, leaving 12 bases not matched to a gene. The CDR3 length is 15 residues. CDR3 nucleotide sequence: TGTGCCAGCAGGCCCCTTCTGACAGGGGGCGAGAAACTGTTTTTT. Its translation: CASRPLLTGGEKLFF.

This chain uses TRBV7-3 with TRBJ1-1, with D possibly matching TRBD1 (5 bases). The germline V and J ends were trimmed by 2 bases and 4 bases, with 8 bases remaining between them. The CDR3 covers 13 residues. Germline CDR1 is SGHTA and CDR2 is FQGTGA. The CDR3 loop reads CASSLGGGTEAFF. CDR3 coding DNA: TGTGCCAGCAGCTTAGGGGGAGGCACTGAAGCTTTCTTT.

The rearrangement joins TRBV5-1 to TRBJ1-4; possibly TRBD1 for D (6 bases). This CDR3 region has 17 residues. Germline CDR1 and CDR2: SGHRS and YFSETQ. V was shortened by 0 bases and J by 0 bases, with 12 bases between the two germline ends. This chain's CDR3 is CASSLDPRGSTNEKLFF. CDR3 DNA sequence: TGCGCCAGCAGCTTGGATCCCAGGGGTTCAACTAATGAAAAACTGTTTTTT.

This clone was detected once. The chain is built from TRBV11-2 and TRBJ1-3; TRBD1 might be the D (6 bases). CDR1 and CDR2 from the germline V gene are SGHAT and FQNNGV. The CDR3 extends over 15 amino acids. V was shortened by 5 bases and J by 0 bases, with 11 bases between the two germline ends. The CDR3 DNA follows: TGTGCCAGCAGCAGCCTCAGGGGCTCTGGAAACACCATATATTTT. Amino acid sequence: CASSSLRGSGNTIYF.

This clone was seen only a few times. V usage is TRBV4-1 and J usage is TRBJ1-4; D perhaps matches TRBD1 (6 bases). There are 15 residues in the CDR3. V lost 0 bases, J lost 5 bases, and 10 bases lay in between. Germline assignment: CDR1 MGHRA and CDR2 YSYEKL. For the CDR3, the DNA is TGCGCCAGCAGCCAAGAATGGCAGGGGAATGAAAAACTGTTTTTT. Protein sequence: CASSQEWQGNEKLFF.

Here the CDR3 DNA reads TGTGCCTGGCACCGTGGCAGGGTGGAGCAAGAGCAGTACTTC. Its translation is CAWHRGRVEQEQYF. This chain connects TRBV30 to TRBJ2-7, with D possibly matching TRBD1 (5 bases). CDR3 size: 14 residues. Per the germline V gene, CDR1 is GTSNPN and CDR2 is SVGIG (reference sequence). Trimming took 5 bases from V and 7 from J, leaving 21 bases between them.

V is TRBV6-6 and J is TRBJ2-1, with D tentatively TRBD1 (6 bases). In germline, CDR1 is MNHNY, CDR2 SVGAGI (reference sequence). Trimming took 5 bases from V and 0 from J, leaving 17 bases between them. The CDR3 is 17 residues long. CDR3 loop: CASSLTRGPSSYNEQFF. The CDR3 DNA sequence: TGTGCCAGCAGTCTCACCAGGGGCCCTAGCTCCTACAATGAGCAGTTCTTC.

The V gene is TRBV14, the J gene TRBJ2-7; 11 nucleotides agree with TRBD2. The CDR3 length is 17 residues. The germline CDR1 and CDR2 sequences are SGHDN and FVKESK. V was pared by 4 bases and J by 4 bases, with 12 bases of the junction left unmatched. The CDR3 coding sequence is TGTGCCAGCAGCCCCGAAGGTAGCGGGAGGGCCGGTTACGAGCAGTACTTC. It codes for CASSPEGSGRAGYEQYF.